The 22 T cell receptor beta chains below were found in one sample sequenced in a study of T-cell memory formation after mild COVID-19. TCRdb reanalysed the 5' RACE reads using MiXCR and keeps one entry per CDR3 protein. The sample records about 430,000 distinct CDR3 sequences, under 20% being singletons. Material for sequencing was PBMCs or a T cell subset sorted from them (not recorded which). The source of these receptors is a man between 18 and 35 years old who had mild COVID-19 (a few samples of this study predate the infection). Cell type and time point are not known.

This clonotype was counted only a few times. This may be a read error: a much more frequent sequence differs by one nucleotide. This chain's CDR3 is CASSKTGELFF. The CDR3 DNA sequence: TGTGCCAGCAGTAAGACCGGGGAGCTGTTTTTT. The rearrangement joins TRBV6-2 or TRBV6-3 to TRBJ2-2; D remains ambiguous. The germline gives CDR1 MNHEY, CDR2 SVGEGT. Trimming took 5 bases from V and 5 from J, leaving 3 bases between them. CDR3 size: 11 residues.

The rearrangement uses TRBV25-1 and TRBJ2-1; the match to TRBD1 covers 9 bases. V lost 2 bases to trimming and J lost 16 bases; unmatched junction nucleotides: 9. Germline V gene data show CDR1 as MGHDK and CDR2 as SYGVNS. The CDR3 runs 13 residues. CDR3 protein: CASSERFRDRVFF. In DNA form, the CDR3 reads TGTGCCAGCAGTGAACGATTCCGGGACAGGGTATTCTTC.

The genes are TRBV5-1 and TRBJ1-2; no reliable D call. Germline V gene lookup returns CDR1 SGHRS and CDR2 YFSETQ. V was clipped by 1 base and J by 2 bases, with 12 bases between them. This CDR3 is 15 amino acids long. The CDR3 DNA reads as TGCGCCAGCAGCTTGTATTGGGAGCCGAACTATGGCTACACCTTC. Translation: CASSLYWEPNYGYTF.

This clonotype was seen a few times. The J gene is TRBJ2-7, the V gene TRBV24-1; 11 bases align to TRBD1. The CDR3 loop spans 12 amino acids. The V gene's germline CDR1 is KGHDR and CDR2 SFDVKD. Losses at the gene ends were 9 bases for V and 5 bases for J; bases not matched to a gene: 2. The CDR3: CATGTGGNEQYV. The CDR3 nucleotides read TGTGCCACCGGGACAGGGGGAAACGAGCAGTACGTC.

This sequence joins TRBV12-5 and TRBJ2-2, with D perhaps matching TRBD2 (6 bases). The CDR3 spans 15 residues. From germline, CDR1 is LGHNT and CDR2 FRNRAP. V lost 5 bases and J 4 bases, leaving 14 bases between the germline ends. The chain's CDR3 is CASGDGTSFTGELFF. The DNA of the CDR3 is TGTGCTAGTGGTGATGGGACTTCGTTCACCGGGGAGCTGTTTTTT.

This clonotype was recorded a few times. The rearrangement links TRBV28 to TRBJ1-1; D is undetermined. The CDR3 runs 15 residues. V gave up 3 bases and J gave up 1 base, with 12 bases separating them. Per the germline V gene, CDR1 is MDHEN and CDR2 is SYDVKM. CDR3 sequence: CASSFRRRRNTEAFF. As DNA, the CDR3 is TGTGCCAGCAGTTTTCGTCGCAGGAGGAACACTGAAGCTTTCTTT. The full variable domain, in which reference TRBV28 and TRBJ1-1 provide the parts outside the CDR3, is DVKVTQSSRYLVKRTGEKVFLECVQDMDHENMFWYRQDPGLGLRLIYFSYDVKMKEKGDIPEGYSVSREKKERFSLILESASTNQTSMYLCASSFRRRRNTEAFFGQGTRLTVV.

The CDR3 DNA is TGCAGCGTTGATCTCAGTCGGTATGGCTACACCTTC. This encodes CSVDLSRYGYTF. The chain couples TRBV29-1 to TRBJ1-2, with D unresolved. The CDR3 runs to 12 residues. Germline V gene data show CDR1 as SQVTM and CDR2 as ANQGSEA. V was shortened by 3 bases and J by 5 bases, with 10 bases between the two germline ends.

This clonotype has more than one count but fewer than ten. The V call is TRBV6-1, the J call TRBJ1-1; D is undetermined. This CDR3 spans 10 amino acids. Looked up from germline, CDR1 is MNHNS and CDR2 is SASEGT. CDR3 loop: CAVGNLEAFF. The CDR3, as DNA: TGTGCGGTAGGCAACCTTGAAGCTTTCTTT.

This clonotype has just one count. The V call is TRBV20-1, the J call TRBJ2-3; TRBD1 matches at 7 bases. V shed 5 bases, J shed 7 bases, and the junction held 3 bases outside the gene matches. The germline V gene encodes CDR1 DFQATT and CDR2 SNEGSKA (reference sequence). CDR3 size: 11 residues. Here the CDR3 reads CSARTGNTQYF. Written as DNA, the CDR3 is TGCAGTGCTCGGACAGGAAATACGCAGTATTTT.

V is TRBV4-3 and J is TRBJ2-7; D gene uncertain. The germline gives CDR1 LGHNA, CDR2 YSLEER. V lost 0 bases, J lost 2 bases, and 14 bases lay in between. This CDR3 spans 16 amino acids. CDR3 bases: TGCGCCAGCAGCCAAGAAACCGACGGTACTACCTACGAGCAGTACGTC. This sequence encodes CASSQETDGTTYEQYV.

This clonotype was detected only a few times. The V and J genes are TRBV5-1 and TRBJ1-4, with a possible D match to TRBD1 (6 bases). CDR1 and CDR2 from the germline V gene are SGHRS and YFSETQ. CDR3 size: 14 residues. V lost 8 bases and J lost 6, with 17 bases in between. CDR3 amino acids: CARGVWGHDEKLFF. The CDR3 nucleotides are TGCGCCAGAGGCGTCTGGGGACATGATGAAAAACTGTTTTTT.

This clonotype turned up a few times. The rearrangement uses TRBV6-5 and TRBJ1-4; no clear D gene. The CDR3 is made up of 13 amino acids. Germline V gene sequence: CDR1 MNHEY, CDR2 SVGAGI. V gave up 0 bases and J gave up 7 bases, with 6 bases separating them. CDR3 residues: CASSYSISEKLFF. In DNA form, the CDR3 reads TGTGCCAGCAGTTACTCGATAAGTGAAAAACTGTTTTTT.

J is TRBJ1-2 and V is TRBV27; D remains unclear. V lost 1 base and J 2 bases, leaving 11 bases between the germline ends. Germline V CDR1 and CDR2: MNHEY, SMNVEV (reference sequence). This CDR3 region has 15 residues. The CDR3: CASSLYGRINYGYTF. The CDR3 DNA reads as TGTGCCAGCAGTTTATATGGCCGTATAAACTATGGCTACACCTTC.

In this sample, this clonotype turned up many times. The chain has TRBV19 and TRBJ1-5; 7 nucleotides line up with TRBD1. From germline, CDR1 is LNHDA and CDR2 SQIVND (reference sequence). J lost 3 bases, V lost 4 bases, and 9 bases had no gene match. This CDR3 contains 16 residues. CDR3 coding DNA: TGTGCCAGTAGTACAGGGGGGGTCCCTGTCAATCAGCCCCAGCATTTT. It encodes CASSTGGVPVNQPQHF.

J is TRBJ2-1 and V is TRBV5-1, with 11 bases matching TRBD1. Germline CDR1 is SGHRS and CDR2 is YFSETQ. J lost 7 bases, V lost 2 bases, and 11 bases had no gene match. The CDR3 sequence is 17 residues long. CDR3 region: CASSFSLRDRGANEQFF. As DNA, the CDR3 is TGCGCCAGCAGCTTCTCCCTCCGGGACAGGGGGGCGAATGAGCAGTTCTTC.

CDR3 coding DNA: TGCAGTGCTAGTTCGGCAGCGCTCGGTGGGGCCAACGTCCTGACTTTC. Amino acid sequence: CSASSAALGGANVLTF. The chain is built from TRBV20-1 and TRBJ2-6; no firm D call. V lost 3 bases, J lost 3 bases, and 15 bases lay in between. The CDR3 has 16 residues. Germline CDR1 DFQATT, CDR2 SNEGSKA (reference sequence).

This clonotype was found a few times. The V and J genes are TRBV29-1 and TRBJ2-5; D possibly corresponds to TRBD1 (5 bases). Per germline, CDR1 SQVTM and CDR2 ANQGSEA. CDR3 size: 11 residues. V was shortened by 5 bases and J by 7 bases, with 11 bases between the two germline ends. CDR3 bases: TGCAGCGTTAGAGCAAGGGGGACCCAGTACTTC. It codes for CSVRARGTQYF.

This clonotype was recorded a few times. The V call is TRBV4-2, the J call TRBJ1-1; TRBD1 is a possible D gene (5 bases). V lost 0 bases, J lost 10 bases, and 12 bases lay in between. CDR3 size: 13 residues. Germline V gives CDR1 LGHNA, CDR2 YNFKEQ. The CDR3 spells CASSQEQTVRAFF. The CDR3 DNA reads TGTGCCAGCAGCCAAGAACAGACAGTACGAGCTTTCTTT.

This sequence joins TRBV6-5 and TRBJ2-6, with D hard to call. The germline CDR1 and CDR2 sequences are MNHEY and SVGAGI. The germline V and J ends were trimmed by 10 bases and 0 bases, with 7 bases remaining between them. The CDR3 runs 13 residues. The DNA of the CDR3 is TGTGCCACCCGGACCTCTGGGGCCAACGTCCTGACTTTC. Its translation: CATRTSGANVLTF.

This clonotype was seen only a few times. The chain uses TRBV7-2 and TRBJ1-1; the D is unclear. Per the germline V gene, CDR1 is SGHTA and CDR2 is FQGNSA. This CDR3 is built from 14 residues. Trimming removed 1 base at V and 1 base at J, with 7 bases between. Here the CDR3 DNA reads TGTGCCAGCAGCTTAGTCTACGGGAACACTGAAGCTTTCTTT. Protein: CASSLVYGNTEAFF.

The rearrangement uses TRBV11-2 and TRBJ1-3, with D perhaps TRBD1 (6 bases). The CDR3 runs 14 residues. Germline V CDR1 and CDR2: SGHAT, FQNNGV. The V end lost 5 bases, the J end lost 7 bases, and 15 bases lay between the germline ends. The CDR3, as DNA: TGTGCCAGCAGCCTGGGACAACGTGGGAACACCATATATTTT. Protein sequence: CASSLGQRGNTIYF. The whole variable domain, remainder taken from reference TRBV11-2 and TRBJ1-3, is EAGVAQSPRYKIIEKRQSVAFWCNPISGHATLYWYQQILGQGPKLLIQFQNNGVVDDSQLPKDRFSAERLKGVDSTLKIQPAKLEDSAVYLCASSLGQRGNTIYFGEGSWLTVV.

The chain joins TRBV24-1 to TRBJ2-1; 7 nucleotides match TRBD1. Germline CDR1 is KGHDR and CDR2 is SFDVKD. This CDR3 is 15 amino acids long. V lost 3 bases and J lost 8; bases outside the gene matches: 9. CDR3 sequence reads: CATSDRDSPRDEQFF. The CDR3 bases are TGTGCCACCAGTGATCGGGACAGCCCGAGAGATGAGCAGTTCTTC.